This entry lists 14 T cell receptor beta chains sequenced from one sample in a study of T cell repertoires in cytomegalovirus infection. The antigens of these receptors remain unknown. TCRdb reprocessed the reads via MiXCR and lists one record per CDR3 protein. The sample records 650,000 to 900,000 distinct CDR3 sequences, 25% to 30% being singletons. The material sequenced was cultured CD8+ T cells from PBMCs, taken from culture after CMV antigen stimulation. The source of these receptors is a human donor in good health (CMV status not recorded). Some clones in this sample may be carry-over from other donors' samples.

The table lists this clonotype with a count of one. This CDR3 is CASSFVISTEAFF. The CDR3 region has the DNA TGTGCCAGCAGTTTTGTGATTAGTACTGAAGCTTTCTTT. The V and J genes are TRBV12-3 or TRBV12-4 and TRBJ1-1; D is uncertain. V lost 3 bases, J lost 5 bases, and 10 bases lay in between. This CDR3 region has 13 residues.

This clonotype was observed at least ten times. The V call is TRBV10-2, the J call TRBJ1-2; D is possibly TRBD1 (5 bases). This CDR3 is 15 amino acids long. V was trimmed by 3 bases and J by 4 bases, leaving 15 bases between them. The V gene's germline CDR1 is WSHSY and CDR2 SAAADI. CDR3 nucleotide sequence: TGCGCCAGCAGTGATCTCCCAGGGCGCGGCTATGGCTACACCTTC. Translated: CASSDLPGRGYGYTF.

About this clonotype: The junction departs from the called germline gene at one end, perhaps through a read error. The chain uses TRBV19 and TRBJ2-2; D might be TRBD1 (6 bases). CDR3 size: 13 residues. Germline V gene data show CDR1 as LNHDA and CDR2 as SQIVND (reference sequence). The CDR3 region has the DNA TGTGCCAGTAGTATTGGGGGCTCCGGGGTGCTGTTTTTT. Amino acid sequence: CASSIGGSGVLFF.

This clonotype was observed many times. This chain links TRBV7-8 with TRBJ2-2; either TRBD1 or TRBD2 may fit D (5 bases each). In germline, CDR1 is SGHVS, CDR2 FQNEAQ. The CDR3 length is 18 residues. The V end lost 6 bases, the J end lost 7 bases, and 27 bases lay between the germline ends. CDR3 sequence reads: CASRFNYRTGTLSGELFF. DNA for the CDR3: TGTGCCAGCAGGTTTAACTACCGGACTGGGACGCTGAGCGGGGAGCTGTTTTTT.

The chain couples TRBV7-9 to TRBJ1-5, with TRBD1 matching over 8 bases. The CDR3 loop spans 13 amino acids. Germline V gene lookup returns CDR1 SEHNR and CDR2 FQNEAQ (reference sequence). Losses at the gene ends were 7 bases for V and 7 bases for J; bases not matched to a gene: 6. CDR3 region: CASKGQGAQPQHF. The CDR3 DNA is TGTGCCAGCAAGGGCCAGGGGGCCCAGCCCCAGCATTTT.

Comments on this clonotype: This may stem from a read error, because a much larger clone lies one nucleotide away. This chain joins TRBV7-9 and TRBJ2-3; D is undetermined. This CDR3 has 12 residues. Germline V gene sequence: CDR1 SEHNR, CDR2 FQNEAQ (reference sequence). V was clipped by 3 bases and J by 4 bases, with 5 bases between them. Here the CDR3 reads CASSFQADTQYF. CDR3 sequence (DNA): TGTGCCAGCAGCTTCCAGGCAGATACGCAGTATTTT.

The sample holds many counts of this clonotype. The chain has TRBV7-8 and TRBJ1-5; 9 bases line up with TRBD1. The germline V gene encodes CDR1 SGHVS and CDR2 FQNEAQ. The CDR3 runs to 16 residues. Losses at the gene ends were 5 bases for V and 4 bases for J; bases not matched to a gene: 9. The CDR3 DNA reads as TGTGCCAGCAGCCAACAGGGGGCTAGTTCGAATCAGCCCCAGCATTTT. Its protein product is CASSQQGASSNQPQHF. The full variable domain, its missing parts supplied by reference TRBV7-8 and TRBJ1-5, is GAGVSQSPRYKVAKRGQDVALRCDPISGHVSLFWYQQALGQGPEFLTYFQNEAQLDKSGLPSDRFFAERPEGSVSTLKIQRTQQEDSAVYLCASSQQGASSNQPQHFGDGTRLSIL.

This clonotype has a handful of counts. V gene TRBV19 combines with J gene TRBJ2-2; D not certain. The CDR3 spans 14 residues. Trimming took off 3 bases at V and 0 bases at J, with 5 bases between the two ends. Germline V gene sequence: CDR1 LNHDA, CDR2 SQIVND (reference sequence). CDR3 in amino acids: CASSMATNTGELFF. The CDR3, as DNA: TGTGCCAGTAGTATGGCTACGAACACCGGGGAGCTGTTTTTT.

The chain has TRBV7-3 and TRBJ2-3, with 7 bases lining up with TRBD1. The CDR3 runs 18 residues. Trimming took 0 bases from V and 0 from J; bases not matched to a gene: 9. From germline, CDR1 is SGHTA and CDR2 FQGTGA. The CDR3 bases are TGTGCCAGCAGCTTAACGCCTCCAGCAGGGGGAAGCACAGATACGCAGTATTTT. This sequence encodes CASSLTPPAGGSTDTQYF.

This clonotype was detected only a few times. CDR3 coding DNA: TGTGCCAGTAGTTTCGGGACAGGAACCAGCTCCTACGAGCAGTACTTC. Translating gives CASSFGTGTSSYEQYF. The genes are TRBV19 and TRBJ2-7; TRBD1 agrees at 8 bases. Looked up from germline, CDR1 is LNHDA and CDR2 is SQIVND (reference sequence). Losses at the gene ends were 5 bases for V and 0 bases for J; bases not matched to a gene: 9. The CDR3 extends over 16 amino acids. The full variable domain, rest sourced from reference TRBV19 and TRBJ2-7, is DGGITQSPKYLFRKEGQNVTLSCEQNLNHDAMYWYRQDPGQGLRLIYYSQIVNDFQKGDIAEGYSVSREKKESFPLTVTSAQKNPTAFYLCASSFGTGTSSYEQYFGPGTRLTVT.

The chain joins TRBV10-3 to TRBJ2-1; 9 bases match TRBD2. With 4 bases clipped from V and 5 bases from J, the junction kept 3 bases outside the gene matches. The CDR3 sequence is 14 residues long. CDR1 and CDR2 from the germline V gene are ENHRY and SYGVKD. CDR3 loop: CAISASGANNEQFF. DNA for the CDR3: TGTGCCATCAGTGCTAGCGGGGCAAACAATGAGCAGTTCTTC.

As to this clonotype: One junction end does not reproduce the germline sequence, and a read error may be involved. The chain has TRBV5-3 and TRBJ2-1; tentative D call: TRBD2 (5 bases). TRBV5-3 is classed as an ORF, of uncertain function. The CDR3 sequence is 15 residues long. The CDR3 DNA sequence: TGTGCCAGCAGCTTGTATGGGGAGTCCTACAATGAGCAGTTCTTC. It yields the protein CASSLYGESYNEQFF.

This clonotype was seen more than once but under ten times. The V and J genes are TRBV28 and TRBJ2-1; 11 bases fit TRBD2. Trimming took 6 bases from V and 7 from J; bases not matched to a gene: 8. CDR3 length: 15 amino acids. Germline values: CDR1 MDHEN, CDR2 SYDVKM. The CDR3, as DNA: TGTGCCAGCAGCATACTAGCGGGGGCGGGGAATGAGCAGTTCTTC. It translates to CASSILAGAGNEQFF.

The rearrangement uses TRBV15 and TRBJ1-5, with 7 bases that match TRBD1. Germline V CDR1 and CDR2: LNHNV, YYDKDF (reference sequence). The CDR3 covers 14 residues. V lost 5 bases to trimming and J lost 2 bases; unmatched junction nucleotides: 3. The CDR3 is CATSRTGGNQPQHF. In DNA, the CDR3 is TGTGCCACCAGCCGGACAGGTGGCAATCAGCCCCAGCATTTT.